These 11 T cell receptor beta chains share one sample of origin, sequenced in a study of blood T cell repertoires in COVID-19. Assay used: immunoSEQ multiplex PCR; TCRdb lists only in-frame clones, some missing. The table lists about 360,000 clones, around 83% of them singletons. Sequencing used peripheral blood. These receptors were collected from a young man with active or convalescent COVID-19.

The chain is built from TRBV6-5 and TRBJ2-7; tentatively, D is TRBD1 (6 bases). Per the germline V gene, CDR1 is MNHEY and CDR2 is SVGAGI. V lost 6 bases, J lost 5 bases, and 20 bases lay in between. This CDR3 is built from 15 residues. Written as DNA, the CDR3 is TGTGCCAGCAGCACACGGGACAACGGGTGGGACGAGCAGTACTTC. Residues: CASSTRDNGWDEQYF.

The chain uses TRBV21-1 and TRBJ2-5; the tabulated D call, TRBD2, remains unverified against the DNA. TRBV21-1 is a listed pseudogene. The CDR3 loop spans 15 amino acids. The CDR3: CASTPSGGAQETQYF. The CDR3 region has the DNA TGTGCCAGCACCCCGAGCGGGGGGGCCCAAGAGACCCAGTACTTC.

The CDR3 protein is CASSLSGYEQYF. CDR3 DNA: TGTGCCAGCAGTTTGAGTGGCTACGAGCAGTACTTC. The chain carries TRBV27 and TRBJ2-7; D not certain. Trimming shortened V by 3 bases and J by 3 bases, and 6 bases separated the two germline ends. The CDR3 covers 12 residues. The germline V gene encodes CDR1 MNHEY and CDR2 SMNVEV (reference sequence).

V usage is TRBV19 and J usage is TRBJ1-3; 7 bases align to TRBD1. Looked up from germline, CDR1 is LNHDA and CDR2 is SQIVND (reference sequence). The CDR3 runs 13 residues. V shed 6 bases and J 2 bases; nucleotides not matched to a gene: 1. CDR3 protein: CASSTGAGNTIYF. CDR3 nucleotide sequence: TGTGCCAGTAGCACAGGGGCTGGAAACACCATATATTTT.

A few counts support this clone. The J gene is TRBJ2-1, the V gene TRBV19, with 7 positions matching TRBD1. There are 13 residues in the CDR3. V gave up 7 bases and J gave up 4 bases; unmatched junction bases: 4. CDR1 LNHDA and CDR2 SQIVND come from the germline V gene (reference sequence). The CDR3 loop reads CASNRGRYNEQFF. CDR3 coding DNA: TGTGCCAGTAACAGGGGCAGGTACAATGAGCAGTTCTTC. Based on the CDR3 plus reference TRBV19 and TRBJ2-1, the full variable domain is DGGITQSPKYLFRKEGQNVTLSCEQNLNHDAMYWYRQDPGQGLRLIYYSQIVNDFQKGDIAEGYSVSREKKESFPLTVTSAQKNPTAFYLCASNRGRYNEQFFGPGTRLTVL.

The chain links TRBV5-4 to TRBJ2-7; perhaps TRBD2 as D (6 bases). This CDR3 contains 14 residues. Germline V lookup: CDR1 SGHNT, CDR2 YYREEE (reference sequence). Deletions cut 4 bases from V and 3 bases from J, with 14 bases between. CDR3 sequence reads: CASSKEGTHYEQYF. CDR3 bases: TGTGCCAGCAGCAAGGAGGGAACCCACTACGAGCAGTACTTC.

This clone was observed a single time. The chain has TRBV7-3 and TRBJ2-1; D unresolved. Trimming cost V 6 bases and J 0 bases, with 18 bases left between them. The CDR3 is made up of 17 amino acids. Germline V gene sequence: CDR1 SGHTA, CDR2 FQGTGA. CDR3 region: CASSYKAQASSYNEQFF. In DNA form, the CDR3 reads TGTGCCAGCAGTTACAAGGCCCAGGCGAGCTCCTACAATGAGCAGTTCTTC.

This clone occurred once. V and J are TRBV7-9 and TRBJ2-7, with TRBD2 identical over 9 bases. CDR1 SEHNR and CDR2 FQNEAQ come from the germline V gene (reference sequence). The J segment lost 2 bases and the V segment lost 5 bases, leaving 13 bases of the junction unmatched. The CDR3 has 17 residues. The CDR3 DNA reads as TGTGCCAGCAGCCCCGCCGGAGCGGGAGGAGACCCCTACGAGCAGTACTTC. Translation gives CASSPAGAGGDPYEQYF.

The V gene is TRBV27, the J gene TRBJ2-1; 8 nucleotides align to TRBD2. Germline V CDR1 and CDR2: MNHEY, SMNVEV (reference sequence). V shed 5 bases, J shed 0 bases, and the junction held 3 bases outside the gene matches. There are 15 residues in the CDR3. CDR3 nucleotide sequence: TGTGCCAGCAGTAAAACTAGCGGCTCCTACAATGAGCAGTTCTTC. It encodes CASSKTSGSYNEQFF.

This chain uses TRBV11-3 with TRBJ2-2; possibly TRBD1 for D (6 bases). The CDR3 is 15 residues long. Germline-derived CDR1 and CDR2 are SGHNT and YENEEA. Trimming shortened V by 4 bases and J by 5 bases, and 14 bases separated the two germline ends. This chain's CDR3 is CASSSRRGETGELFF. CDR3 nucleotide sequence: TGTGCCAGCAGCTCCCGCAGGGGAGAAACCGGGGAGCTGTTTTTT.

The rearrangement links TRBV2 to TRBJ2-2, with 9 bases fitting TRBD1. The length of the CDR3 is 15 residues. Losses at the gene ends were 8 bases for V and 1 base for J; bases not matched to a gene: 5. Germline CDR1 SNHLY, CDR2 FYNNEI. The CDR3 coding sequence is TGTGCCAGCGCCCCGGGACAGGGGAACACCGGGGAGCTGTTTTTT. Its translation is CASAPGQGNTGELFF.